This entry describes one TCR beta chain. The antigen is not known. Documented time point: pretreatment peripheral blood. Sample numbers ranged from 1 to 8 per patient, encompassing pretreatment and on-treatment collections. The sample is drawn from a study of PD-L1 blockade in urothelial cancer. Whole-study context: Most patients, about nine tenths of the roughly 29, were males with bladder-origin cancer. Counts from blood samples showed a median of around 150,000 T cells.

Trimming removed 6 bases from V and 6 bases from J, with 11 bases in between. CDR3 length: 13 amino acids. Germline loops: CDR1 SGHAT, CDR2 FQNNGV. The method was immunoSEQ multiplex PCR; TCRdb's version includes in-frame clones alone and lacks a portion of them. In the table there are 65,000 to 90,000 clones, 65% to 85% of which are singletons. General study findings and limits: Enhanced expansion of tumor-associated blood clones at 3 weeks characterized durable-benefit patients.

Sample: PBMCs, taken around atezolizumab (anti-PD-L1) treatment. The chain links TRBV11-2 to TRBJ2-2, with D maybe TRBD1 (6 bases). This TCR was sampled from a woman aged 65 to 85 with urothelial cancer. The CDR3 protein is CASSSDRPGELFF. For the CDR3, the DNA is TGTGCCAGCAGTTCCGACAGGCCCGGGGAGCTGTTTTTT.